This T cell receptor beta chain was retrieved from a study of blood T cell repertoires in COVID-19. Across the whole study: The United States, Italy and Spain provided the acute and convalescent COVID-19 samples. T cells, B-cell-depleted T cells, or PBMCs provided the cDNA or gDNA that served as material.

CDR3 length equals 14 residues. The ends were cut back, 8 bases at V and 8 bases at J, with 16 bases in the middle. CDR1 and CDR2 (germline): ENHRY, SYGVKD. Original processing notes: Estimated nucleated cell counts came from reference gene primer amplification. Repertoires were generated with immunoSEQ multiplex PCR, while TCRdb's copy carries only in-frame clones and drops some. The DNA gave D and trimming, while V, J and clone size come from that table. This sample has around 250,000 clones, with around 82% found just once. This sequence was found in a human donor in a cohort sampled during active COVID-19. The sample was peripheral blood. This chain connects TRBV10-3 to TRBJ1-6; possible D gene TRBD1, 5 bases. The CDR3 DNA sequence: TGTGCCATCGCGGGGGATTCTCAACATTCACCCCTCCACTTT. Translation: CAIAGDSQHSPLHF.